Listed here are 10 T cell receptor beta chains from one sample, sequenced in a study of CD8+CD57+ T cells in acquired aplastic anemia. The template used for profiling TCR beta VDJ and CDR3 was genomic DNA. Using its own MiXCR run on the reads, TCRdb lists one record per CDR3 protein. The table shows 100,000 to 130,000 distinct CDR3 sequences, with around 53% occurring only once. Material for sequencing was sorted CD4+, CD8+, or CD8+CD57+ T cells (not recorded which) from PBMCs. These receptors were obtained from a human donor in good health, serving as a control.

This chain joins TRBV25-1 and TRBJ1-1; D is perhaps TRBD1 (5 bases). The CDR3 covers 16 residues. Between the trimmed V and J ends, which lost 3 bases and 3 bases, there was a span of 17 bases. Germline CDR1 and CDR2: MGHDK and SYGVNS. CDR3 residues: CASSDGSRDGYTEAFF. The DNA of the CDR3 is TGTGCCAGCAGTGATGGGTCTAGGGACGGATACACTGAAGCTTTCTTT.

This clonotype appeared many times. The CDR3 DNA reads TGTGCCAGCAGTGGGGGGGGCAGGGGGATCACCTACGAGCAGTACTTC. Encoded protein: CASSGGGRGITYEQYF. The gene calls are TRBV25-1 and TRBJ2-7; either TRBD1 or TRBD2 may supply D (7 bases each). V shed 4 bases and J shed 2 bases, with 18 bases lying between them. The germline V gene encodes CDR1 MGHDK and CDR2 SYGVNS. The CDR3 consists of 16 residues.

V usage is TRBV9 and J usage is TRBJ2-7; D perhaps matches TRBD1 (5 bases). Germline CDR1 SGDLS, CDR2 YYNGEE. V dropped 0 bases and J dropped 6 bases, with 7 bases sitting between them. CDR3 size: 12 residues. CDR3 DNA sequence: TGTGCCAGCAGCGTAGGGCAGGGCGAGCAGTACTTC. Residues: CASSVGQGEQYF. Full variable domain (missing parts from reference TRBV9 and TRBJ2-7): DSGVTQTPKHLITATGQRVTLRCSPRSGDLSVYWYQQSLDQGLQFLIQYYNGEERAKGNILERFSAQQFPDLHSELNLSSLELGDSALYFCASSVGQGEQYFGPGTRLTVT.

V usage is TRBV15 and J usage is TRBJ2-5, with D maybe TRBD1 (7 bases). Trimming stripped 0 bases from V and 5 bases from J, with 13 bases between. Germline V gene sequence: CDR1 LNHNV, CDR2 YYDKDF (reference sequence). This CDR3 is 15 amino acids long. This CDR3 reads CATSRDGGGAETQYF. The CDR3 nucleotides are TGTGCCACCAGCAGAGATGGAGGGGGCGCGGAGACCCAGTACTTC.

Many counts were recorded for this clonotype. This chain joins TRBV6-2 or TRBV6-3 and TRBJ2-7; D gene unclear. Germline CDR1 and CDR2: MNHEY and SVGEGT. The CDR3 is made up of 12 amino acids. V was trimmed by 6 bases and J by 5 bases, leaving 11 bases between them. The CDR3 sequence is CASRSTSDEQYF. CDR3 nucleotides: TGTGCCAGCAGGTCTACAAGTGACGAGCAGTACTTC.

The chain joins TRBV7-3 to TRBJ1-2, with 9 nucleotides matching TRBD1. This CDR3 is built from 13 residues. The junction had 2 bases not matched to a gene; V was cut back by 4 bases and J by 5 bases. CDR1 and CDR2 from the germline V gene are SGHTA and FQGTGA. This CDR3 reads CASSSDRGYGYTF. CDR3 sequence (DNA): TGTGCCAGCAGCTCCGACAGGGGGTATGGCTACACCTTC.

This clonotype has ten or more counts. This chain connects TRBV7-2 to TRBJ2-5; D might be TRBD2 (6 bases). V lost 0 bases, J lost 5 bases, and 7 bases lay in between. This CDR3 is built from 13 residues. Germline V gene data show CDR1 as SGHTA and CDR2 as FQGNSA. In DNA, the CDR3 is TGTGCCAGCAGCTTAGCTCTAGCGGAGACCCAGTACTTC. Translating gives CASSLALAETQYF.

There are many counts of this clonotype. CDR3 sequence (DNA): TGTGCCAGCAGACCCACAGGGGGAATTGAGCAGTTCTTC. Residues: CASRPTGGIEQFF. The J gene is TRBJ2-1, the V gene TRBV9, with TRBD1 matching over 8 bases. Germline V gene data show CDR1 as SGDLS and CDR2 as YYNGEE. J gave up 9 bases and V 5 bases, and 7 bases lay outside the gene matches. The CDR3 sequence is 13 residues long.

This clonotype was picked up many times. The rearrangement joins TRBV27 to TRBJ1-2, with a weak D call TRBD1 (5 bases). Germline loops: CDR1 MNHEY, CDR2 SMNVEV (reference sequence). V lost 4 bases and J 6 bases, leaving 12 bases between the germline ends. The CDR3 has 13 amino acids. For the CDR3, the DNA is TGTGCCAGCAGTTATGGTCGGGGGGATGGCTACACCTTC. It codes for CASSYGRGDGYTF.

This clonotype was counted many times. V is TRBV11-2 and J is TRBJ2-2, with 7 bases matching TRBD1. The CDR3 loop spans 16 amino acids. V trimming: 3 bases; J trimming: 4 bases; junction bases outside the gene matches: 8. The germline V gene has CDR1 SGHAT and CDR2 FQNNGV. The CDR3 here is CASSFVTGEGTGELFF. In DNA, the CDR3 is TGTGCCAGCAGCTTCGTTACAGGGGAAGGCACCGGGGAGCTGTTTTTT. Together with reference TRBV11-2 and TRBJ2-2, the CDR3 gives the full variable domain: EAGVAQSPRYKIIEKRQSVAFWCNPISGHATLYWYQQILGQGPKLLIQFQNNGVVDDSQLPKDRFSAERLKGVDSTLKIQPAKLEDSAVYLCASSFVTGEGTGELFFGEGSRLTVL.